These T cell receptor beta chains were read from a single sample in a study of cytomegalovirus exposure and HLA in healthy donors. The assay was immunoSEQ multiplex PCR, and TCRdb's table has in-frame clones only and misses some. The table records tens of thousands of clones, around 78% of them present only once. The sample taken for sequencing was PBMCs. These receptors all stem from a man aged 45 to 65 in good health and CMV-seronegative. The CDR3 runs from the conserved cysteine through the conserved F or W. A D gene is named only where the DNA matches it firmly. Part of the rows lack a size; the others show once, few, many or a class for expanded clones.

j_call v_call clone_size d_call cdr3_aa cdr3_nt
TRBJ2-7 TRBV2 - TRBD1 CASSPGQRAYEQYF TGTGCCAGCAGTCCGGGACAGCGAGCCTACGAGCAGTACTTC
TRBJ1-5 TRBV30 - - CAWSQDTLVSQPQHF TGTGCCTGGAGTCAGGACACCCTAGTAAGTCAGCCCCAGCATTTT
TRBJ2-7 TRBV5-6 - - CASSLTGEQYF TGTGCCAGCAGCCTGACTGGCGAGCAGTACTTC
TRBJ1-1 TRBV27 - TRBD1 CASRITGTGEAFF TGTGCCAGCAGGATTACCGGGACAGGGGAAGCTTTCTTT
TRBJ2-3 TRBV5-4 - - CASSPQETSTDTQYF TGTGCCAGCAGTCCCCAGGAAACTAGCACAGATACGCAGTATTTT
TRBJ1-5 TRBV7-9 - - CASSRTGNQPQHF TGTGCCAGCAGCAGAACAGGGAACCAGCCCCAGCATTTT
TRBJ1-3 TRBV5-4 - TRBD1 CASSPKGGAKGNTIYF TGTGCCAGCAGCCCCAAAGGGGGCGCGAAGGGAAACACCATATATTTT
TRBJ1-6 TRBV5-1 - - CASSQRARGEPGSPLHF TGCGCCAGCAGTCAGAGGGCGCGGGGGGAACCAGGTTCACCCCTCCACTTT
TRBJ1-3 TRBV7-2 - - CAAGVTRGNTIYF TGTGCCGCAGGGGTAACGCGGGGAAACACCATATATTTT
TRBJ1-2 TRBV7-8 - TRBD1 CASSVSPGQGRGYTF TGTGCCAGCAGCGTCTCTCCGGGACAGGGTCGGGGCTACACCTTC
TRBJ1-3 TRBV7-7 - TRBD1 CASSLDRGFGNTIYF TGTGCTAGCAGCTTAGACAGGGGATTTGGAAACACCATATATTTT
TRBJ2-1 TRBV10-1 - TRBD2 CASGKTSLGNEQFF TGCGCCAGCGGAAAGACTAGCTTGGGCAATGAGCAGTTCTTC
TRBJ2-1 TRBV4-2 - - CASSPSRTTYNEQFF TGTGCCAGCAGCCCTAGCCGGACTACCTACAATGAGCAGTTCTTC
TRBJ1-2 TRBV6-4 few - CASSPGFNYGYTF TGTGCCAGCAGTCCGGGGTTTAACTATGGCTACACCTTC
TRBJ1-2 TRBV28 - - CASRDSSLFYTF TGTGCCAGCAGGGACAGCTCTCTGTTCTACACCTTC
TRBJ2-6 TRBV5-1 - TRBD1 CASQREAGTAYSGANVLTF TGCGCCAGCCAAAGAGAGGCCGGGACAGCATACTCTGGGGCCAACGTCCTGACTTTC
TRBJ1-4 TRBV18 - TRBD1 CASSPNRGGNEKLFF TGTGCCAGCTCACCAAACAGGGGCGGGAATGAAAAACTGTTTTTT
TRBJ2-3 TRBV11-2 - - CASINRNVNTDTQYF TGTGCCAGCATCAACAGGAACGTGAACACAGATACGCAGTATTTT
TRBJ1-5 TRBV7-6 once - CASSSRISNQPQHF TGTGCCAGCAGCTCGAGAATTAGCAATCAGCCCCAGCATTTT
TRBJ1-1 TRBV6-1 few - CASSAGDVAEAFF TGTGCCAGCAGTGCGGGGGACGTCGCTGAAGCTTTCTTT
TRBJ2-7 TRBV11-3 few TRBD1 CASSLSGTGIYEQYF TGTGCCAGCAGCTTATCCGGGACAGGGATATACGAGCAGTACTTC
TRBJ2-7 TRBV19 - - CASMGGGDEQYF TGTGCCAGTATGGGGGGTGGTGACGAGCAGTACTTC
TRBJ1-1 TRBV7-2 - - CASLYRNTEAFF TGTGCCAGCCTCTACAGAAACACTGAAGCTTTCTTT
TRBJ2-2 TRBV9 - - CASSVATGIAGELFF TGTGCCAGCAGCGTAGCTACAGGGATCGCCGGGGAGCTGTTTTTT
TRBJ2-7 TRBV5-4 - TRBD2 CASSLGEGTSTYEQYF TGTGCCAGCAGCTTGGGGGAAGGGACTAGCACCTACGAGCAGTACTTC
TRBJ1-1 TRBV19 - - CASRRQLMNTEAFF TGTGCCAGTAGGAGACAGCTTATGAACACTGAAGCTTTCTTT
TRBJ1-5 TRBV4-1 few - CASSQMREGQPQHF TGCGCCAGCAGCCAAATGAGGGAAGGTCAGCCCCAGCATTTT
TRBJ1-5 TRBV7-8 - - CASSRTEISNQPQHF TGTGCCAGCAGCCGTACTGAGATTAGCAATCAGCCCCAGCATTTT
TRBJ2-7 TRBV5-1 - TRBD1 CASSQGAYEQYF TGCGCCAGCAGCCAGGGGGCTTACGAGCAGTACTTC
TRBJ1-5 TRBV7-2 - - CASSLTGGNQPQHF TGTGCCAGCAGCCTCACGGGGGGGAATCAGCCCCAGCATTTT
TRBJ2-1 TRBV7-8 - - CASSKFSRSSYNEQFF TGTGCCAGCAGCAAGTTTTCCAGAAGCTCCTACAATGAGCAGTTCTTC
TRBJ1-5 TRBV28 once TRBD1 CASSTPSGTVGNQPQHF TGTGCCAGCAGTACGCCTTCCGGGACAGTCGGCAATCAGCCCCAGCATTTT
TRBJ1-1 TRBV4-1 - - CASSQEVGVNTEAFF TGCGCCAGCAGCCAAGAAGTAGGGGTGAACACTGAAGCTTTCTTT
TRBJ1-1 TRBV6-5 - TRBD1 CASSPDRGGTEAFF TGTGCCAGCAGTCCGGACAGGGGGGGGACTGAAGCTTTCTTT
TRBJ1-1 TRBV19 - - CASSDSSGFTEAFF TGTGCCAGTAGTGACTCCTCAGGGTTCACTGAAGCTTTCTTT
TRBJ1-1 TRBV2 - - CASREDRNTEAFF TGTGCCAGCAGGGAAGACAGGAACACTGAAGCTTTCTTT
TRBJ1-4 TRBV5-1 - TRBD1 CASSSEPTGTGNEKLFF TGCGCCAGCAGCTCGGAACCTACCGGGACAGGGAATGAAAAACTGTTTTTT
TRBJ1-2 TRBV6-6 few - CASSYYIQGYTF TGTGCCAGCAGTTATTACATCCAAGGCTACACCTTC
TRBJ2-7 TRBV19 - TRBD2 CASSISREGSEQYF TGTGCCAGTAGTATTAGCCGGGAGGGATCCGAGCAGTACTTC
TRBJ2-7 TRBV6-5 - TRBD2 CASSSGAGVYEQYF TGTGCCAGCAGTTCGGGAGCGGGAGTCTACGAGCAGTACTTC
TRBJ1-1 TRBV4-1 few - CASSRSDRAEAFF TGCGCCAGCAGCCGGTCCGACCGGGCTGAAGCTTTCTTT
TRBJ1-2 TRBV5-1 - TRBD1 CASSQQDRGIDGYTF TGCGCCAGCAGCCAGCAGGACAGGGGAATAGATGGCTACACCTTC
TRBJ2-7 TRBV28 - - CASNIRTEGHSSYEQYF TGTGCCAGCAACATTCGGACGGAGGGCCACAGCTCCTACGAGCAGTACTTC
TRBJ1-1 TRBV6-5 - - CASSYSRGLNTEAFF TGTGCCAGCAGTTACTCGCGGGGCTTGAACACTGAAGCTTTCTTT
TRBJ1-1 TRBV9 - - CASSARRGQVGNTEAFF TGTGCCAGCAGCGCCCGTCGTGGGCAAGTGGGGAACACTGAAGCTTTCTTT
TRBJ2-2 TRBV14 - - CASSHSSGELFF TGTGCCAGCAGCCACTCCTCCGGGGAGCTGTTTTTT
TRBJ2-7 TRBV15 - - CATSRQVYYEQYF TGTGCCACCAGCAGACAGGTTTACTACGAGCAGTACTTC
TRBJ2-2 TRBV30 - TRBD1 CACGTGITNTGELFF TGTGCCTGCGGGACAGGGATAACGAACACCGGGGAGCTGTTTTTT
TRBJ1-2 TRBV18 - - CASSPIQGDGYTF TGTGCCAGCTCACCGATACAGGGCGACGGCTACACCTTC
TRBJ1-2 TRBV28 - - CASSFAGYYGYTF TGTGCCAGCAGTTTCGCAGGGTACTATGGCTACACCTTC
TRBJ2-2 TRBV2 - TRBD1 CASSFTGGGLTGELFF TGTGCCAGCAGTTTCACAGGGGGCGGCCTCACCGGGGAGCTGTTTTTT
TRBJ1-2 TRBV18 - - CASSPEEYRVTF TGTGCCAGCTCACCAGAGGAATACAGGGTGACCTTC
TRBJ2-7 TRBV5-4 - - CASSLLTGSSYEQYF TGTGCCAGCAGCTTGTTGACGGGGAGCTCCTACGAGCAGTACTTC
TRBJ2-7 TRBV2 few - CASSGTPDPYEQYF TGTGCCAGCAGTGGGACACCCGATCCCTACGAGCAGTACTTC
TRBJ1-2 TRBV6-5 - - CASRTRDGYTF TGTGCCAGCAGAACCCGGGATGGCTACACCTTC
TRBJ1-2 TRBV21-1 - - CASSKKKALGGYTF TGTGCCAGCAGCAAAAAGAAGGCGCTGGGCGGCTACACCTTC